The sequence of this TCR beta chain was determined in a study of blood T cell repertoires in COVID-19. Trimming took off 5 bases at V and 10 bases at J, with 17 bases between the two ends. CDR3 length: 13 residues. Germline V gene data show CDR1 as MNHEY and CDR2 as SVGAGI. As originally analysed: Scientists estimated how many nucleated cells there were by amplifying reference gene primers. TCRdb's table, derived via immunoSEQ multiplex PCR, lists solely in-frame clones and lacks some. The V and J calls and clone size come from that table; D and trimming were worked out from the DNA. The sample carries under 150,000 clones, roughly 84% recorded once.

The receptor's source is a man aged 45-65 years in a cohort exposed to, infected with or recovered from COVID-19 (not recorded which). Sequencing was carried out using PBMCs or T cells enriched from blood (not recorded which). The chain links TRBV6-5 to TRBJ1-1, with D possibly being TRBD1 (5 bases). The CDR3 nucleotides read TGTGCCAGCAGTCCTACGGGGGGACGGGGAGCTTTCTTT. It yields the protein CASSPTGGRGAFF.